The entry below gives a single T cell receptor beta chain sequence along with its context. This CDR3 has 14 amino acids. V was trimmed by 3 bases and J by 3 bases, leaving 8 bases between them. Germline V gene sequence: CDR1 SGHTA, CDR2 FQGNSA. Time point meaning: newly diagnosed GD, antithyroid drugs for less than 3 months. From PBMCs, RNA was extracted and then used to make the TCR library. The data originate from a study of regulatory T cells in long-lasting Graves disease. The TCR beta library used iRepertoire HTBI primers with Arm-PCR amplification of CDR3. TCRdb redid the calling of the multiplex PCR reads with MiXCR, one entry per CDR3 protein. The repertoire includes more than 350,000 distinct CDR3 sequences, about 15% of them detected once, and roughly 17% sits in the top ten. Separately, the same data were catalogued under a study of T cells in Graves' hyperthyroidism and ophthalmopathy. Turning to that study: Patients were excluded because of uncontrolled infection, other autoimmune disease, pregnancy or lactation.

Source: peripheral blood mononuclear cells (PBMCs), taken at new diagnosis, from a patient treated with antithyroid drugs. This clonotype was obtained from a woman aged 30 to 39 with Graves disease. The chain is built from TRBV7-2 and TRBJ1-4, with a possible D match to TRBD1 (5 bases). This CDR3 is CASSFRVPNEKLFF. In DNA, the CDR3 is TGTGCCAGCAGCTTCAGGGTCCCTAATGAAAAACTGTTTTTT. Full variable domain (missing parts from reference TRBV7-2 and TRBJ1-4): GAGVSQSPSNKVTEKGKDVELRCDPISGHTALYWYRQSLGQGLEFLIYFQGNSAPDKSGLPSDRFSAERTGGSVSTLTIQRTQQEDSAVYLCASSFRVPNEKLFFGSGTQLSVL.